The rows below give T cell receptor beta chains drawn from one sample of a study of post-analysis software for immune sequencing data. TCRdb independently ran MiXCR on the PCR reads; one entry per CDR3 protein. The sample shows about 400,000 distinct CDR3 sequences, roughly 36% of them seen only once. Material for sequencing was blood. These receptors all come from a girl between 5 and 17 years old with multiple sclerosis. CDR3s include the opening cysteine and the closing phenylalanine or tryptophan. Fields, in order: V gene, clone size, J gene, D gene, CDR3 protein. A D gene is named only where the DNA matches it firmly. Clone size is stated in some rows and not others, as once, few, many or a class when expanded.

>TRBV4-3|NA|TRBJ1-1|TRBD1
CASSQKDQSHTFDRGGMNTEAFF
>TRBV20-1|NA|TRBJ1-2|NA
CSARFNYGYTF
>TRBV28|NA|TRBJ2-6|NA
CASAPSGANVLTF
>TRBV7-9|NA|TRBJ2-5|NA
CASSSAETQGQETQYF
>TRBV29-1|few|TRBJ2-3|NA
CSVSGTPADTQYF
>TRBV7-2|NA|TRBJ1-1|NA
CASSQTYGATEAFF
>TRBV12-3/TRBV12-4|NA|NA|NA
CASRTLGGETQYF
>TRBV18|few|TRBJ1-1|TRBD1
CASSPGQGGGTEAFF
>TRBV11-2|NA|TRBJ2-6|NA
CASSLVWDRANVLTF
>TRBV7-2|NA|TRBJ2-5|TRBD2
CASSLNPSGGVGTQYF
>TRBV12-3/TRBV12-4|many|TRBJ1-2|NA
CATSGGNNYGYTF
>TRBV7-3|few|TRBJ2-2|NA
CASSFPPAGELFF
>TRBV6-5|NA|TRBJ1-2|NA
CASSYSSPPGERGYTF
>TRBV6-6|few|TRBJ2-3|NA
CASSYSPGGHTDTQYF
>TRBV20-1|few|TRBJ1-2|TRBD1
CSARGQGRMNNGYTF